Below are 30 T cell receptor beta chains sequenced from a single sample in a study of blood T cell repertoires in COVID-19. The repertoire was sequenced with immunoSEQ multiplex PCR; TCRdb's copy has only in-frame clones and lacks some. The repertoire consists of about 240,000 clones, with approximately 82% occurring once and the leading ten covering around 2%. The source material was peripheral blood. Receptor source: a man younger than 45 who had recovered from COVID-19.

V usage is TRBV7-3 and J usage is TRBJ2-3; TRBD2 agrees at 8 bases. CDR3 length: 15 amino acids. With 5 bases clipped from V and 2 bases from J, the junction kept 6 bases outside the gene matches. The germline V gene encodes CDR1 SGHTA and CDR2 FQGTGA. Here the CDR3 DNA reads TGTGCCAGCAGCCAAAGCGGGGGTCTCACAGATACGCAGTATTTT. It encodes CASSQSGGLTDTQYF.

This clone came up once. The chain has TRBV19 and TRBJ1-2; TRBD1 aligns across 9 bases. CDR1 LNHDA and CDR2 SQIVND come from the germline V gene (reference sequence). V lost 3 bases, J lost 7 bases, and 6 bases stayed unmatched. This CDR3 has 14 residues. In DNA form, the CDR3 reads TGTGCCAGTAGTATGTGGGACAGGGCTGGTGGCTACACCTTC. It translates to CASSMWDRAGGYTF.

The chain recombines TRBV2 with TRBJ2-5; TRBD2 matches 12 bases. Per germline, CDR1 SNHLY and CDR2 FYNNEI. The length of the CDR3 is 17 residues. Trimming at V came to 5 bases and at J to 1 base, leaving 8 bases not matched to a gene. In DNA form, the CDR3 reads TGTGCCAGCAGTTCTGCCACTAGCGGGGGGCCCCAAGAGACCCAGTACTTC. As protein: CASSSATSGGPQETQYF.

The gene calls are TRBV9 and TRBJ2-5; 11 bases match TRBD2. The CDR3 has 19 residues. V was clipped by 3 bases and J by 4 bases; unmatched bases: 17. Germline loops: CDR1 SGDLS, CDR2 YYNGEE. CDR3 sequence (DNA): TGTGCCAGCAGCGAGGGGTGGGAAAGTAGCGGGGGGGCCCCAGAGACCCAGTACTTC. Translating it yields CASSEGWESSGGAPETQYF.

This CDR3 reads CSASSLLYNEQFF. The CDR3 nucleotides read TGCAGTGCTAGTAGCTTGCTCTACAATGAGCAGTTCTTC. The chain links TRBV20-1 to TRBJ2-1; no clear D gene. Germline lookup yields CDR1 DFQATT and CDR2 SNEGSKA (reference sequence). Trimming stripped 3 bases from V and 3 bases from J, with 9 bases between. The CDR3 is 13 residues long.

The J gene is TRBJ1-5, the V gene TRBV4-1; TRBD1 matches at 9 bases. V gave up 4 bases and J gave up 5 bases; unmatched junction bases: 9. Germline CDR1 MGHRA, CDR2 YSYEKL. There are 16 residues in the CDR3. CDR3 protein: CASSRIQRQGDQPQHF. As DNA, the CDR3 is TGCGCCAGCAGCCGTATCCAGAGACAGGGGGATCAGCCCCAGCATTTT.

CDR3 protein: CASSDPRGAGYTF. The CDR3 DNA is TGTGCCAGCAGTGACCCCCGGGGGGCAGGCTACACCTTC. The rearrangement links TRBV2 to TRBJ1-2, with D possibly matching TRBD1 (6 bases). This CDR3 is 13 amino acids long. Trimming removed 3 bases at V and 8 bases at J, with 13 bases between. The germline V gene encodes CDR1 SNHLY and CDR2 FYNNEI.

V and J are TRBV6-5 and TRBJ1-5; D is possibly TRBD1 (5 bases). The CDR3 length is 15 residues. The V gene lost 7 bases and the J gene lost 0 bases, with 13 bases spanning the gap. Germline values: CDR1 MNHEY, CDR2 SVGAGI. The CDR3 region is CASKYPGDSNQPQHF. DNA for the CDR3: TGTGCCAGCAAGTATCCGGGGGATAGCAATCAGCCCCAGCATTTT.

The chain recombines TRBV12-3 or TRBV12-4 with TRBJ1-1; D is undetermined. CDR3 length equals 13 residues. V gave up 5 bases and J gave up 7 bases, with 14 bases separating them. In nucleotides, the CDR3 is TGTGCCAGCAGTGGGAGGTTGATAGGTGAAGCTTTCTTT. Its protein product is CASSGRLIGEAFF.

V usage is TRBV5-1 and J usage is TRBJ1-2, with D unclear. The CDR3 contains 15 residues. From germline, CDR1 is SGHRS and CDR2 YFSETQ. The V and J ends lost 0 bases and 4 bases respectively, with 13 bases between them. CDR3 sequence: CASSLGEGTSYGYTF. DNA for the CDR3: TGCGCCAGCAGCTTGGGGGAGGGCACATCCTATGGCTACACCTTC.

The V and J genes are TRBV18 and TRBJ1-4, with no clear D. Germline V gene data show CDR1 as KGHSH and CDR2 as LQKENI. With 3 bases removed from V and 4 bases from J, the gap between germline ends came to 12 bases. The CDR3 is made up of 15 amino acids. CDR3 region: CASSPDSAHNEKLFF. The CDR3 DNA reads as TGTGCCAGCTCACCTGACTCAGCTCATAATGAAAAACTGTTTTTT.

The chain employs TRBV5-3 and TRBJ1-1; D not certain. TRBV5-3 is an open reading frame whose function is uncertain. The CDR3 runs to 9 residues. The CDR3 DNA follows: TGTACCCGGCCGGGGGAAGCTTTCTTT. This gives the protein CTRPGEAFF.

This rearrangement joins TRBV28 to TRBJ2-2; 10 bases line up with TRBD1. This CDR3 is 16 amino acids long. Trimming at V came to 6 bases and at J to 5 bases, leaving 9 bases not matched to a gene. Germline V gives CDR1 MDHEN, CDR2 SYDVKM. The CDR3 spells CASRSPGTGVTGELFF. CDR3 bases: TGTGCCAGCAGGTCCCCCGGGACAGGGGTTACCGGGGAGCTGTTTTTT.

The rearrangement joins TRBV9 to TRBJ1-6, with TRBD1 matching over 7 bases. CDR3 length: 16 residues. With 3 bases clipped from V and 4 bases from J, the junction kept 7 bases outside the gene matches. The germline V gene has CDR1 SGDLS and CDR2 YYNGEE. CDR3: CASSAQGSRYNSPLHF. In DNA, the CDR3 is TGTGCCAGCAGCGCACAGGGGAGTCGGTATAATTCACCCCTCCACTTT.

The V call is TRBV28, the J call TRBJ2-2, with 11 bases identical to TRBD1. The CDR3 runs 14 residues. Germline assignment: CDR1 MDHEN and CDR2 SYDVKM. V was pared by 8 bases and J by 6 bases, with 5 bases of the junction left unmatched. The CDR3 loop reads CASGPGQGAGELFF. CDR3 sequence (DNA): TGTGCCAGCGGGCCGGGACAGGGGGCCGGGGAGCTGTTTTTT.

The CDR3 sequence is CASSGTGYSGNTIYF. The CDR3 DNA reads as TGTGCCAGCAGCGGTACGGGGTACTCTGGAAACACCATATATTTT. The V call is TRBV7-8, the J call TRBJ1-3; D not certain. This CDR3 is built from 15 residues. Germline lookup yields CDR1 SGHVS and CDR2 FQNEAQ. V was trimmed by 5 bases and J by 0 bases, leaving 11 bases between them.

The table lists this clone with a count of one. The chain employs TRBV2 and TRBJ1-1; maybe TRBD1 (5 bases). Trimming stripped 4 bases from V and 4 bases from J, with 7 bases between. The CDR3 contains 12 residues. The germline V gene has CDR1 SNHLY and CDR2 FYNNEI. The CDR3 nucleotides are TGTGCCAGCAGTGTCCAGGGCACTGAAGCTTTCTTT. Its protein product is CASSVQGTEAFF.

The chain employs TRBV5-4 and TRBJ1-1, with TRBD1 matching over 7 bases. This CDR3 spans 12 amino acids. After removal of 9 bases from V and 11 bases from J, the junction contained 13 bases not matched to a gene. Per the germline V gene, CDR1 is SGHNT and CDR2 is YYREEE (reference sequence). DNA for the CDR3: TGTGCCATAGGACAGGACCCGACGGGGGCTTTCTTT. Amino acid sequence: CAIGQDPTGAFF.

The V and J genes are TRBV11-1 and TRBJ2-6, with a possible D match to TRBD2 (5 bases). The V gene lost 1 base and the J gene lost 4 bases, with 8 bases spanning the gap. The CDR3 runs 15 residues. Looked up from germline, CDR1 is SGHAT and CDR2 is FQDESV (reference sequence). CDR3 DNA sequence: TGTGCCAGCAGCTTAGGACTACCCGGGGCCAACGTCCTGACTTTC. This translates into CASSLGLPGANVLTF.

The chain combines TRBV24-1 with TRBJ1-2; 7 bases match TRBD1. V gave up 4 bases and J gave up 0 bases; unmatched junction bases: 4. Germline V gene data show CDR1 as KGHDR and CDR2 as SFDVKD. This CDR3 has 15 residues. This chain's CDR3 is CATSDPGQANYGYTF. For the CDR3, the DNA is TGTGCCACCAGTGACCCCGGACAGGCTAACTATGGCTACACCTTC.

This rearrangement joins TRBV28 to TRBJ2-5; the D is unclear. The germline gives CDR1 MDHEN, CDR2 SYDVKM. Trimming took off 6 bases at V and 5 bases at J, with 16 bases between the two ends. The CDR3 is 14 amino acids. CDR3 in amino acids: CASRPVGYVETQYF. CDR3 DNA sequence: TGTGCCAGCAGACCTGTGGGCTACGTGGAGACCCAGTACTTC. Filled out from reference TRBV28 and TRBJ2-5, the complete variable domain reads DVKVTQSSRYLVKRTGEKVFLECVQDMDHENMFWYRQDPGLGLRLIYFSYDVKMKEKGDIPEGYSVSREKKERFSLILESASTNQTSMYLCASRPVGYVETQYFGPGTRLLVL.

This clone occurred once. J is TRBJ2-1 and V is TRBV28; a weak D match, TRBD1 (6 bases). CDR1 and CDR2 (germline): MDHEN, SYDVKM. The V end was cut by 3 bases, the J end by 4 bases, with 7 bases between. This CDR3 is 13 amino acids long. The CDR3 loop reads CASSFTGYNEQFF. The DNA for the CDR3 is TGTGCCAGCAGTTTTACAGGGTACAATGAGCAGTTCTTC.

This chain joins TRBV9 and TRBJ1-6; maybe TRBD1 (6 bases). The germline V gene encodes CDR1 SGDLS and CDR2 YYNGEE. Trimming left V 7 bases short and J 5 bases short, with 13 bases between. This CDR3 has 14 amino acids. The CDR3 spells CASGEGVNNSPLHF. In DNA form, the CDR3 reads TGTGCCAGCGGTGAGGGGGTAAATAATTCACCCCTCCACTTT.

This chain links TRBV7-9 with TRBJ2-2; D unclear. The CDR3 is 12 residues long. In germline, CDR1 is SEHNR, CDR2 FQNEAQ (reference sequence). Trimming removed 0 bases at V and 12 bases at J, with 8 bases between. CDR3 in amino acids: CASSLASTKLFF. The CDR3 bases are TGTGCCAGCAGCTTAGCCTCTACCAAGCTGTTTTTT.

This chain joins TRBV9 and TRBJ2-2; the D gene is possibly TRBD1 (6 bases). V gave up 3 bases and J gave up 0 bases, with 12 bases separating them. Per germline, CDR1 SGDLS and CDR2 YYNGEE. The CDR3 has 16 amino acids. CDR3 sequence (DNA): TGTGCCAGCAGCGGGTCGACAGGTTCGAACACCGGGGAGCTGTTTTTT. It codes for CASSGSTGSNTGELFF. The full variable domain, rest sourced from reference TRBV9 and TRBJ2-2, is DSGVTQTPKHLITATGQRVTLRCSPRSGDLSVYWYQQSLDQGLQFLIQYYNGEERAKGNILERFSAQQFPDLHSELNLSSLELGDSALYFCASSGSTGSNTGELFFGEGSRLTVL.

This clone was found a few times. CDR3 nucleotides: TGTGCCAGTAGTATGGGGACACCGCGCTGGGGGAGCAATCAGCCCCAGCATTTT. Its translation: CASSMGTPRWGSNQPQHF. The chain has TRBV19 and TRBJ1-5; D possibly corresponds to TRBD1 (6 bases). Germline V CDR1 and CDR2: LNHDA, SQIVND (reference sequence). V dropped 3 bases and J dropped 1 base, with 19 bases sitting between them. This CDR3 comprises 18 residues.

The chain has TRBV7-9 and TRBJ1-2; TRBD1 is a possible D gene (5 bases). V was shortened by 5 bases and J by 6 bases, with 16 bases between the two germline ends. Germline V gene data show CDR1 as SEHNR and CDR2 as FQNEAQ (reference sequence). The CDR3 contains 14 residues. CDR3 sequence: CASSPTALQDGYTF. The CDR3 region has the DNA TGTGCCAGCAGCCCAACCGCTTTACAGGATGGCTACACCTTC.

This clone was observed a single time. V usage is TRBV7-6 and J usage is TRBJ2-5, with 8 nucleotides matching TRBD2. CDR1 is SGHVS and CDR2 is FNYEAQ in the germline V gene. The CDR3 covers 19 residues. V shed 2 bases, J shed 5 bases, and the junction held 19 bases outside the gene matches. The CDR3 DNA is TGTGCCAGCAGCTTATCAGGGATTCCCGGGACTAGGCCATGGGAGACCCAGTACTTC. As protein: CASSLSGIPGTRPWETQYF.

CDR3 in amino acids: CASSYGQGMGGYTF. In nucleotides, the CDR3 is TGTGCCAGCAGCTATGGACAGGGAATGGGAGGCTACACCTTC. The V gene is TRBV5-6, the J gene TRBJ1-2; 8 bases are shared with TRBD1. The CDR3 contains 14 residues. CDR1 and CDR2 (germline): SGHDT, YYEEEE. V lost 3 bases to trimming and J lost 8 bases; unmatched junction nucleotides: 9. Based on the CDR3 plus reference TRBV5-6 and TRBJ1-2, the full variable domain is DAGVTQSPTHLIKTRGQQVTLRCSPKSGHDTVSWYQQALGQGPQFIFQYYEEEERQRGNFPDRFSGHQFPNYSSELNVNALLLGDSALYLCASSYGQGMGGYTFGSGTRLTVV.

The chain combines TRBV5-1 with TRBJ2-2, with 9 bases identical to TRBD2. Looked up from germline, CDR1 is SGHRS and CDR2 is YFSETQ. After removal of 1 base from V and 3 bases from J, the junction contained 7 bases not matched to a gene. This CDR3 comprises 17 residues. CDR3: CASSLSGTSRDTGELFF. The CDR3 nucleotides are TGCGCCAGCAGCTTGTCGGGGACTAGCAGAGACACCGGGGAGCTGTTTTTT. The whole variable domain, filled in from reference TRBV5-1 and TRBJ2-2, reads KAGVTQTPRYLIKTRGQQVTLSCSPISGHRSVSWYQQTPGQGLQFLFEYFSETQRNKGNFPGRFSGRQFSNSRSEMNVSTLELGDSALYLCASSLSGTSRDTGELFFGEGSRLTVL.